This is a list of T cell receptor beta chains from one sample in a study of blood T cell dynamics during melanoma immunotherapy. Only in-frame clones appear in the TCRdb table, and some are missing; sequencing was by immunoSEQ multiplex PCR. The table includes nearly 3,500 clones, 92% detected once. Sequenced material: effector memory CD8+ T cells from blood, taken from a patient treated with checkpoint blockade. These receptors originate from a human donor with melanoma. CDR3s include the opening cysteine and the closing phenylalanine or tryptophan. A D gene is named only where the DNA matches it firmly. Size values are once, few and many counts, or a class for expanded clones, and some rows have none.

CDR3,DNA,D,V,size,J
CASSIPWTGVGSGANVLTF,TGTGCCAGCAGTATCCCATGGACAGGGGTGGGCTCTGGGGCCAACGTCCTGACTTTC,TRBD1,TRBV28,.,TRBJ2-6
CASSQAGADLYGYTF,TGTGCCAGCAGCCAGGCAGGAGCCGACCTCTATGGCTACACCTTC,.,TRBV7-9,few,TRBJ1-2
CASRDLLSYNEQFF,TGTGCCAGCAGGGACTTGCTCTCCTACAATGAGCAGTTCTTC,.,TRBV27,.,TRBJ2-1
CASSAGRDLGTEAFF,TGTGCCAGCAGCGCGGGGAGGGATCTGGGCACTGAAGCTTTCTTT,.,TRBV9,once,TRBJ1-1
CASSPPGGRSSYEQYF,TGTGCCAGCTCACCACCGGGGGGGCGTAGCTCCTACGAGCAGTACTTC,.,TRBV18,once,TRBJ2-7
CASSSGTSGDDEQFF,TGTGCCAGCAGCTCCGGGACTAGCGGGGACGATGAGCAGTTCTTC,TRBD2,TRBV11-2,.,TRBJ2-1
CASSLALAGDRYNEQFF,TGTGCCAGCAGCTTGGCGCTAGCGGGAGACCGCTACAATGAGCAGTTCTTC,TRBD2,TRBV5-6,.,TRBJ2-1
CASSLVAGAYEQYF,TGTGCCAGTAGTTTGGTAGCGGGAGCCTACGAGCAGTACTTC,TRBD2,TRBV19,.,TRBJ2-7
CASSIGRKSNYGYTF,TGTGCCAGCAGCATCGGACGGAAGTCTAACTATGGCTACACCTTC,.,TRBV13,.,TRBJ1-2
CATSRESVGSYNEQFF,TGTGCCACCAGCAGAGAGAGTGTGGGGTCCTACAATGAGCAGTTCTTC,.,TRBV15,.,TRBJ2-1
CASSRSGSTDTQYF,TGTGCCAGCAGCCGGTCGGGCAGCACAGATACGCAGTATTTT,.,TRBV9,.,TRBJ2-3
CASSFAASSYNEQFF,TGTGCCAGCAGCTTCGCGGCTAGCAGTTACAATGAGCAGTTCTTC,.,TRBV11-2,.,TRBJ2-1
CASSHLGRSTEAFF,TGTGCCAGCAGCCACTTGGGACGTAGCACTGAAGCTTTCTTT,.,TRBV7-6,.,TRBJ1-1
CASSVGPEVQLIEDTQYF,TGTGCCAGCAGCGTAGGCCCCGAGGTCCAGTTAATAGAAGATACGCAGTATTTT,.,TRBV9,.,TRBJ2-3
CASSQDLGLETQYF,TGCGCCAGCAGCCAAGATCTGGGTTTGGAGACCCAGTACTTC,.,TRBV4-1,.,TRBJ2-5
CASSQGLAGDEQYF,TGTGCCAGCAGCCAGGGACTAGCGGGAGACGAGCAGTACTTC,TRBD2,TRBV13,few,TRBJ2-7
CASSFIRVLGTEAFF,TGTGCCAGCAGTTTTATCAGGGTATTGGGAACTGAAGCTTTCTTT,.,TRBV28,.,TRBJ1-1
CAISPEPSSTPQHF,TGTGCCATCAGCCCCGAACCATCTTCTACGCCCCAGCATTTT,.,TRBV10-3,.,TRBJ1-5
CASSYLGLEETQYF,TGTGCCAGCAGTTACCTTGGACTAGAAGAGACCCAGTACTTC,TRBD2,TRBV6-5,.,TRBJ2-5
CASSPPDTHFYGYTF,TGTGCCAGCAGCCCCCCCGACACGCACTTCTATGGCTACACCTTC,.,TRBV9,.,TRBJ1-2